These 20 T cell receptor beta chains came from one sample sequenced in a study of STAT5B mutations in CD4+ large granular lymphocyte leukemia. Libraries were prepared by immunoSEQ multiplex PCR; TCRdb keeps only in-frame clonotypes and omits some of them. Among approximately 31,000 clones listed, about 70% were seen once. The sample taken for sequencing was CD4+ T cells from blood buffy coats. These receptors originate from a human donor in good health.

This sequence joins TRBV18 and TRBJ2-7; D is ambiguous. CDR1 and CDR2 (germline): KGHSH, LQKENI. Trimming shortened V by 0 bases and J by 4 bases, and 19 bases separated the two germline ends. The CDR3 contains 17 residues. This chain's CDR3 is CASSPPGKAGVGYEQYF. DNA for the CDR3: TGTGCCAGCTCACCACCGGGGAAGGCAGGTGTGGGTTACGAGCAGTACTTC.

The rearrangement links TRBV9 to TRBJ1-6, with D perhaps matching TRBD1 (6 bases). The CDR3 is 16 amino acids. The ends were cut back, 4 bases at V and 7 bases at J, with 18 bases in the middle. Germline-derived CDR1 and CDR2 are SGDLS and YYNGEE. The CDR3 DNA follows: TGTGCCAGCAGCCCAATGCGGGGGGCAACCAATTCACCCCTCCACTTT. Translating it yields CASSPMRGATNSPLHF.

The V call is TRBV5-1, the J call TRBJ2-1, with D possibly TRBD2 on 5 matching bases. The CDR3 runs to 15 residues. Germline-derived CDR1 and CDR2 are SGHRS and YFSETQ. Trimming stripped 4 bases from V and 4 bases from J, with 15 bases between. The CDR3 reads CASSPAGLFYNEQFF. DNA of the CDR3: TGCGCCAGCAGCCCTGCGGGCCTATTTTACAATGAGCAGTTCTTC.

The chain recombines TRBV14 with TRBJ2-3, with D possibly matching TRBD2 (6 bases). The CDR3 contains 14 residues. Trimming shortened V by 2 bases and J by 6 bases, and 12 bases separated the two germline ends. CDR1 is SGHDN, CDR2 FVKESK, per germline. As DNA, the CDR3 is TGTGCCAGCAGCCAATTCGGCGGGGTCGATACGCAGTATTTT. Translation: CASSQFGGVDTQYF.

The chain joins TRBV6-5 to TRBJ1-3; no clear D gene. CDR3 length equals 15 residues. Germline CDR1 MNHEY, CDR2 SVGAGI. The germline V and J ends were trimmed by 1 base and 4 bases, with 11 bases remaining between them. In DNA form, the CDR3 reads TGTGCCAGCAGTTACTTCGGCGGACGAGGAAACACCATATATTTT. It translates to CASSYFGGRGNTIYF.

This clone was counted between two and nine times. CDR3 region: CASSLSGNTEAFF. The CDR3 DNA reads TGTGCCAGCAGCTTATCGGGGAACACTGAAGCTTTCTTT. This chain connects TRBV7-9 to TRBJ1-1; D unclear. The CDR3 loop spans 13 amino acids. V was pared by 2 bases and J by 1 base, with 5 bases between. Germline V gene lookup returns CDR1 SEHNR and CDR2 FQNEAQ (reference sequence).

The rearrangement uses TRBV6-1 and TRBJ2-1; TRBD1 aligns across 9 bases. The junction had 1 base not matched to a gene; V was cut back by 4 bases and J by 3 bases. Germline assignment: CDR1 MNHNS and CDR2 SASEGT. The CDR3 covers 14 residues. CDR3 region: CASSADRGYNEQFF. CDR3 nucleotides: TGTGCCAGCAGTGCGGACAGGGGCTACAATGAGCAGTTCTTC.

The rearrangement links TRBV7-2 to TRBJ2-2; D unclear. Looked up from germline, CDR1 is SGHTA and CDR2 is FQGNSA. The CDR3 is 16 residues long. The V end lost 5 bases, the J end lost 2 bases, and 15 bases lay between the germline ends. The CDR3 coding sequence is TGTGCCAGCAGCCTGAGGACGCAGGCAAACACCGGGGAGCTGTTTTTT. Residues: CASSLRTQANTGELFF. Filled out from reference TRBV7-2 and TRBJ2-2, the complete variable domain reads GAGVSQSPSNKVTEKGKDVELRCDPISGHTALYWYRQSLGQGLEFLIYFQGNSAPDKSGLPSDRFSAERTGGSVSTLTIQRTQQEDSAVYLCASSLRTQANTGELFFGEGSRLTVL.

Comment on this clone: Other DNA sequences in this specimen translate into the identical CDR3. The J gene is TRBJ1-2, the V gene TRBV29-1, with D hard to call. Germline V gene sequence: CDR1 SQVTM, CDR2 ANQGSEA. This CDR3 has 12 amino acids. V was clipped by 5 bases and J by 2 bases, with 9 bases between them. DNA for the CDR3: TGCAGCGTTTCCGGCGGCAACTATGGCTACACCTTC. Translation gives CSVSGGNYGYTF. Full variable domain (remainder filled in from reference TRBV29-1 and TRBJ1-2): SAVISQKPSRDICQRGTSLTIQCQVDSQVTMMFWYRQQPGQSLTLIATANQGSEATYESGFVIDKFPISRPNLTFSTLTVSNMSPEDSSIYLCSVSGGNYGYTFGSGTRLTVV.

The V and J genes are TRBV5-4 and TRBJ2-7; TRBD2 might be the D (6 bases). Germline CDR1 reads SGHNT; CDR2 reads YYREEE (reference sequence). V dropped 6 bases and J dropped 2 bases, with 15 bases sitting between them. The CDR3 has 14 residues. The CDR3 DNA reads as TGTGCCAGCACCGAGTCGGGGGAAACCTACGAGCAGTACTTC. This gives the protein CASTESGETYEQYF.

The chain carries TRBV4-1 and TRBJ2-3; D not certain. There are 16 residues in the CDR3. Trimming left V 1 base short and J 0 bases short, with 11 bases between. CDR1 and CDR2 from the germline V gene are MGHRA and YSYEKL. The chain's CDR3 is CASSQVNLVSTDTQYF. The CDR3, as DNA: TGCGCCAGCAGCCAAGTTAACCTAGTCAGCACAGATACGCAGTATTTT.

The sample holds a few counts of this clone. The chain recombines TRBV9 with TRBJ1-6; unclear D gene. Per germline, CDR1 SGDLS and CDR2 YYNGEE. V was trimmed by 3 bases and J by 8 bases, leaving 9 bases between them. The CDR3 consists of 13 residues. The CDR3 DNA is TGTGCCAGCAGCGCCACCCTTGATTCACCCCTCCACTTT. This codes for CASSATLDSPLHF. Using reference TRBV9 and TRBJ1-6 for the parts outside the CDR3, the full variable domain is DSGVTQTPKHLITATGQRVTLRCSPRSGDLSVYWYQQSLDQGLQFLIQYYNGEERAKGNILERFSAQQFPDLHSELNLSSLELGDSALYFCASSATLDSPLHFGNGTRLTVT.

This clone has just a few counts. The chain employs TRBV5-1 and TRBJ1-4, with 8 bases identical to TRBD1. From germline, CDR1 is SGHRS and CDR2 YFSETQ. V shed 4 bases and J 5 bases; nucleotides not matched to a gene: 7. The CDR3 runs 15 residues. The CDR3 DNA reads TGCGCCAGCAGCCCCACAGGGGGAAAGAATGAAAAACTGTTTTTT. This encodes CASSPTGGKNEKLFF.

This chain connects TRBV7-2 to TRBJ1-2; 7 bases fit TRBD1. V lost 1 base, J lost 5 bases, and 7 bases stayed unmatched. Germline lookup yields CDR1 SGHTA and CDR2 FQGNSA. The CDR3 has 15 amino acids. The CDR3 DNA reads TGTGCCAGCAGCTTAGGAAGGACAGGTGCTTATGGCTACACCTTC. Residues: CASSLGRTGAYGYTF.

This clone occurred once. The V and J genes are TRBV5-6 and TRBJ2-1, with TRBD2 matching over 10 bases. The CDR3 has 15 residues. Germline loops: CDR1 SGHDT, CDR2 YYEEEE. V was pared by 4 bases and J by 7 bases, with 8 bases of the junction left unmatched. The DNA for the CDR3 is TGTGCCAGCAGCCGGAGCGGGGGGGCCTCTAATGAGCAGTTCTTC. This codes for CASSRSGGASNEQFF.

The CDR3 here is CASSLTPGASTNEKLFF. The CDR3 DNA reads TGCGCCAGCAGCTTGACCCCAGGGGCCTCAACTAATGAAAAACTGTTTTTT. The chain recombines TRBV5-1 with TRBJ1-4; D perhaps matches TRBD1 (6 bases). V was pared by 1 base and J by 0 bases, with 13 bases between. Per the germline V gene, CDR1 is SGHRS and CDR2 is YFSETQ. The CDR3 contains 17 residues.

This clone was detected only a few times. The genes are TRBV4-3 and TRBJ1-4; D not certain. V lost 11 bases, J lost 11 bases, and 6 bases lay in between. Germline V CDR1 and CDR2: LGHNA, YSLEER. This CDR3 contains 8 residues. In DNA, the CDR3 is TGCGCCGAAGGGAAACTGTTTTTT. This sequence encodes CAEGKLFF.

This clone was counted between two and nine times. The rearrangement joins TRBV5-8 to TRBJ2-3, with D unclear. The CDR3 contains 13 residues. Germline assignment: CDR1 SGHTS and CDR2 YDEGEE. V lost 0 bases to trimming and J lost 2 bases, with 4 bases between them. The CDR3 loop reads CASSLVSTDTQYF. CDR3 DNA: TGTGCCAGCAGCTTGGTCTCCACAGATACGCAGTATTTT.

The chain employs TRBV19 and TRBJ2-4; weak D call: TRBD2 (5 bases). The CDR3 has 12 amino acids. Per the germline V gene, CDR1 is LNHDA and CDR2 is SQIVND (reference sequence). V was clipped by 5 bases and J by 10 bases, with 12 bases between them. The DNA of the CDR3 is TGTGCCAGTAGTCCCACCGGGGAGATTCAGTACTTC. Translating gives CASSPTGEIQYF.

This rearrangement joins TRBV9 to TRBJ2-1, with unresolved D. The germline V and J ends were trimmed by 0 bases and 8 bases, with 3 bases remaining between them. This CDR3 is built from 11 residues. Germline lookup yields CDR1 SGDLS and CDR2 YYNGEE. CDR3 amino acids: CASSVVDEQFF. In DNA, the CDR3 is TGTGCCAGCAGCGTAGTTGATGAGCAGTTCTTC.